The text below deals with one TCR beta chain. Its antigen is not known. This specimen belongs to a study of cytomegalovirus exposure and HLA in healthy donors. General study results and limits: Usually a TCR sequence was rare, but some public TCRs were found in many donors. It was reportedly the case that the classifier diagnosed cytomegalovirus status with high specificity and sensitivity.

The CDR3 covers 15 residues. In germline, CDR1 is SGHRS, CDR2 YFSETQ. V trimming: 4 bases; J trimming: 6 bases; junction bases outside the gene matches: 7. This PCR relied on a set of 60 Vbeta primers and 13 Jbeta primers. TCRdb's copy holds only in-frame clones and misses some; the assay was immunoSEQ multiplex PCR. This sample has some 200,000 clones; roughly 80% occur once, and the top ten carry 6.5%. The clonotype was recovered from a woman aged 50 to 60 in good health and CMV-seropositive. Sequences were obtained from PBMCs. V is TRBV5-1 and J is TRBJ2-7; 13 bases map to TRBD2. The CDR3: CASSTGTSGASEQYF. In DNA, the CDR3 is TGCGCCAGCAGCACAGGGACTAGCGGGGCTTCCGAGCAGTACTTC.